Each of the 5 T cell receptor beta chains below was sequenced from the same sample in a study of cytotoxic CD8 clonotypes in ibrutinib-treated CLL. Clones were sequenced by immunoSEQ multiplex PCR, and TCRdb holds only the in-frame ones, with some missing. The table lists about 330,000 clones, approximately 67% of them singletons. The sample consisted of PBMCs, taken after 36 months of ibrutinib treatment. Receptor source: a human donor with chronic lymphocytic leukemia.

The genes are TRBV19 and TRBJ1-6; D possibly corresponds to TRBD1 (5 bases). Per the germline V gene, CDR1 is LNHDA and CDR2 is SQIVND (reference sequence). V was cut by 7 bases and J by 9 bases, with 19 bases left in between. The length of the CDR3 is 15 residues. This chain's CDR3 is CASMALGAGASPLHF. CDR3 nucleotides: TGTGCCAGTATGGCCCTCGGGGCCGGGGCTTCACCCCTCCACTTT.

This clone came up a few times. The chain is built from TRBV4-1 and TRBJ1-2, with 10 bases identical to TRBD1. The length of the CDR3 is 15 residues. Losses at the gene ends were 4 bases for V and 3 bases for J; bases not matched to a gene: 5. CDR1 and CDR2 from the germline V gene are MGHRA and YSYEKL. CDR3 amino acids: CASSLGQGPDYGYTF. CDR3 DNA: TGCGCCAGCAGCCTGGGACAGGGGCCGGACTATGGCTACACCTTC.

V usage is TRBV29-1 and J usage is TRBJ1-1; no reliable D call. The length of the CDR3 is 15 residues. The V gene's germline CDR1 is SQVTM and CDR2 ANQGSEA. V shed 0 bases and J shed 0 bases, with 11 bases lying between them. CDR3 protein: CSVEDLKDLNTEAFF. CDR3 in DNA: TGCAGCGTTGAAGATCTAAAAGACCTGAACACTGAAGCTTTCTTT.

This clone has a handful of counts. V is TRBV6-5 and J is TRBJ1-2; D remains ambiguous. Germline CDR1 is MNHEY and CDR2 is SVGAGI. V gave up 6 bases and J gave up 2 bases, with 13 bases separating them. The CDR3 loop spans 14 amino acids. The CDR3 DNA is TGTGCCAGCAGCATCCGGAGGAGCAACTATGGCTACACCTTC. This encodes CASSIRRSNYGYTF.

This clone has just one count. This chain uses TRBV29-1 with TRBJ2-1, with D possibly being TRBD1 (5 bases). V was cut by 1 base and J by 7 bases, with 11 bases left in between. Germline-derived CDR1 and CDR2 are SQVTM and ANQGSEA. The CDR3 consists of 13 residues. The CDR3 is CSVEGQGDNEQFF. The CDR3 DNA is TGCAGCGTTGAAGGCCAGGGTGATAATGAGCAGTTCTTC.